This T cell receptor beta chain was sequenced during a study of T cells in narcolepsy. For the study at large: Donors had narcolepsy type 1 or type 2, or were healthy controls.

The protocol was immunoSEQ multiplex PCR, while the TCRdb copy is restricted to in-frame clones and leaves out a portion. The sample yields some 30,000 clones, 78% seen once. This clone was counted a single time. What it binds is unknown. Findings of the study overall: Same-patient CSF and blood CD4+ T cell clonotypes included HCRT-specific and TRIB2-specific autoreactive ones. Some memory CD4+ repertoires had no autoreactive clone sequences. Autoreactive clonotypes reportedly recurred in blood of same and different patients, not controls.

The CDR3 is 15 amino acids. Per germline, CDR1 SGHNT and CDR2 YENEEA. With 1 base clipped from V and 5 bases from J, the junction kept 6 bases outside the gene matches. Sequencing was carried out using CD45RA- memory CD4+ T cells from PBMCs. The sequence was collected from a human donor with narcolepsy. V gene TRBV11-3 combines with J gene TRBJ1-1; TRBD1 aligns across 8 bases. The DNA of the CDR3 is TGTGCCAGCAGCTTAGCAGGACAGGGTGGAACTGAAGCTTTCTTT. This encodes CASSLAGQGGTEAFF.